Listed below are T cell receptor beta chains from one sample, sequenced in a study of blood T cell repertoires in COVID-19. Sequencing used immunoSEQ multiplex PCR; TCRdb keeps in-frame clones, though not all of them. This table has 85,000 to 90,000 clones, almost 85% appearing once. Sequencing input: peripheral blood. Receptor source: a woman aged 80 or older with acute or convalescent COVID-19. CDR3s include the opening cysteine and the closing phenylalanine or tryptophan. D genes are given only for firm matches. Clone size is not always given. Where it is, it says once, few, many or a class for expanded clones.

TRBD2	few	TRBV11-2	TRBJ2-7	TGTGCCAGCAGCGGAGAAGGAAGACTAGCGGGGCCCTACGAGCAGTACTTC	CASSGEGRLAGPYEQYF
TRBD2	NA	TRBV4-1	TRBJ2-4	TGCGCCAGCAGCCAAGATAGGACTAGCGGGGGAAACATTCAGTACTTC	CASSQDRTSGGNIQYF
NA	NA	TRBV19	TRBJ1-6	TGTGCCAGTAGTTCCCCCGGGACTTATAATTCACCCCTCCACTTT	CASSSPGTYNSPLHF
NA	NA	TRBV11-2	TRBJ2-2	TGTGCCAGCAGATTCTCGACAGGAAAGAACACCGGGGAGCTGTTTTTT	CASRFSTGKNTGELFF
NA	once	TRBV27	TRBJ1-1	TGTGCCAGCAGTTTGGCCCGGGACAAAGAGAACACTGAAGCTTTCTTT	CASSLARDKENTEAFF
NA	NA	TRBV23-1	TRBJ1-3	TGCGCCAGCAGTCAATCGGCAGGGAAGCACTCTGGAAACACCATATATTTT	CASSQSAGKHSGNTIYF
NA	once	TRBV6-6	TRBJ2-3	TGTGCCAGCAGACGGGACTCCGGCACCGCAGATACGCAGTATTTT	CASRRDSGTADTQYF
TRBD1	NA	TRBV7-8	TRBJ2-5	TGTGCCAGCAGCTTAGCCCGGGACAGGGGCGAGACCCAGTACTTC	CASSLARDRGETQYF
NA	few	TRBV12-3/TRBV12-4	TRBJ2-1	TGTGCCAGCAGGTTACTTAATGAGCAGTTCTTC	CASRLLNEQFF
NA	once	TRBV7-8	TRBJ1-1	TGTGCCAGCAGCTTTCGGCGGAATAAGATGAACACTGAAGCTTTCTTT	CASSFRRNKMNTEAFF
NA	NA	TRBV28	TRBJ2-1	TGTGCCAGCAGTTTATGGAGGGCCAGCTCCTACAATGAGCAGTTCTTC	CASSLWRASSYNEQFF
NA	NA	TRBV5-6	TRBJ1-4	TGTGCCAGCAGCTTGGGAGTACAGACCTTGCCGTTTTTT	CASSLGVQTLPFF
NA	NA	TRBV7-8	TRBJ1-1	TGTGCCAGCAGCTCCACAACAAACACTGAAGCTTTCTTT	CASSSTTNTEAFF
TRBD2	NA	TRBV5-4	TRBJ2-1	TGTGCCAGCAGCTCGCCTCCGACTAGCGGGGGGGCAGGGGAGCAGTTCTTC	CASSSPPTSGGAGEQFF
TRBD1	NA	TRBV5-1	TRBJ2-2	TGCGCCAGCAGCTCCCGGGACAGGGATTGGGGGGACGCCGGGGAGCTGTTTTTT	CASSSRDRDWGDAGELFF
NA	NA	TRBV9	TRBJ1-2	TGTGCCAGCAGCGTAGTCCCGGGAAACTATGGCTACACCTTC	CASSVVPGNYGYTF
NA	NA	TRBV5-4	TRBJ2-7	TGTGCCAGCAGTTACCAGACAGGCGGAAAATACGAGCAGTACTTC	CASSYQTGGKYEQYF
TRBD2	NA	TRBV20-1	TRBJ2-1	TGCAGTGCTAGTGTCCCAACTAGCGGGATCCTGAGTGAGCAGTTCTTC	CSASVPTSGILSEQFF
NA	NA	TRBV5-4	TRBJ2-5	TGTGCCAGCAGCTTTGACCAGGGCAGGGAGACCCAGTACTTC	CASSFDQGRETQYF
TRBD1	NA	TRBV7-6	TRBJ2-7	TGTGCCAGCAGCTTAGGACAGGGGGGCCCTCTCGAGCAGTACTTC	CASSLGQGGPLEQYF
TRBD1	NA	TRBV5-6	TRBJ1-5	TGTGCCAGCAGCCCGGGACAGGGAGGAAGCAATCAGCCCCAGCATTTT	CASSPGQGGSNQPQHF
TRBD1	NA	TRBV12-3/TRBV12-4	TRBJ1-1	TGTGCCAGCAGACCCGGACAGGTCAATGAAGCTTTCTTT	CASRPGQVNEAFF
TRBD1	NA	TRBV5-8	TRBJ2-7	TGTGCCAGCAGCACCGGGACAGGGACCTTAAATTACGAGCAGTACTTC	CASSTGTGTLNYEQYF
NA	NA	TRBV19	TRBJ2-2	TGTGCCAGTAGTGACAGGCCTAAAGGCACCGGGGAGCTGTTTTTT	CASSDRPKGTGELFF
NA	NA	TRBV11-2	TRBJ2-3	TGTGCCAGCAGCTTAGATCTTAGTACAGATACGCAGTATTTT	CASSLDLSTDTQYF
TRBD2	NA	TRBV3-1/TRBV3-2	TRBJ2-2	TGTGCCAGCAGCCAAGGTTGGGGGAGGGCCGGGGAGCTGTTTTTT	CASSQGWGRAGELFF
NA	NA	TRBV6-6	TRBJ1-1	TGTGCCAGCAGTCAGGGAGCGTGGACCTTCTTT	CASSQGAWTFF
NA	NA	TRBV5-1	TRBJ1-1	TGCGCCAGCAGCTTGGCTTTGGGGGCTGGGACTGAAGCTTTCTTT	CASSLALGAGTEAFF
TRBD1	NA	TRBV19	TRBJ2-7	TGTGCCAGTAGTATTACAGGGGGCGGCGAGCAGTACTTC	CASSITGGGEQYF
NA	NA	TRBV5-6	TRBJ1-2	TGTGCCAGCAGTTCGGACACAGCTAACTATGGCTACACCTTC	CASSSDTANYGYTF
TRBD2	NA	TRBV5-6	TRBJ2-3	TGTGCCAGCAGCTTACCTGGGACTACCCCCCGCACAGATACGCAGTATTTT	CASSLPGTTPRTDTQYF
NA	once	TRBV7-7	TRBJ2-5	TGTGCCAGCAGCTCTACTTTTGGACAGCAAGAGACCCAGTACTTC	CASSSTFGQQETQYF
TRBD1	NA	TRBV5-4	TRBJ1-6	TGTGCCAGCAGCTCTGGACAGGGGTTTTCACCCCTCCACTTT	CASSSGQGFSPLHF
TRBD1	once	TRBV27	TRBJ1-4	TGTGCCAGCAGTTTGTCCAGGGGGCAGAAACTGTTTTTT	CASSLSRGQKLFF
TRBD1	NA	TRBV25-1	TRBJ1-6	TGTGCCAGCGGACAGGGTAGGACACCCCTCCACTTT	CASGQGRTPLHF
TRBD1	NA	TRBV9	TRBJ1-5	TGTGCCAGCAGCGTCCAAGGGACAGGGGCTGAGCCCCAGCATTTT	CASSVQGTGAEPQHF
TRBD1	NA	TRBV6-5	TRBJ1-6	TGTGCCAGCCGGGACAGACAAAATTCACCCCTCCACTTT	CASRDRQNSPLHF
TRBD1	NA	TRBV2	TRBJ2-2	TGTGCCAGCAGAACAGGGGGCTCGAACACCGGGGAGCTGTTTTTT	CASRTGGSNTGELFF
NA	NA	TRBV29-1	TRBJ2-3	TGCAGCGTTGAAAAGACAGTCCCAACGACAGATACGCAGTATTTT	CSVEKTVPTTDTQYF
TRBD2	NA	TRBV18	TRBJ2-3	TGTGCCAGCTCAACAACTAGCGCTCAGGCAGATACGCAGTATTTT	CASSTTSAQADTQYF
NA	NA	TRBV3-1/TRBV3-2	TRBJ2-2	TGTGCCAGCAGACAAAGCATGATCGGGGAGCTGTTTTTT	CASRQSMIGELFF
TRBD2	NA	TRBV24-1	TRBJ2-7	TGTGCCACCAGTGCTAGCGGGGCCTCCGAGCAGTACTTC	CATSASGASEQYF
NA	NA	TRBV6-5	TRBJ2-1	TGTGCCAGCAGTACCGAGGCAACGAGGCAGTTCTTC	CASSTEATRQFF
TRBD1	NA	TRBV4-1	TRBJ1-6	TGCGCCAGCAGCCAAGGACAGGGTGATTCACCCCTCCACTTT	CASSQGQGDSPLHF
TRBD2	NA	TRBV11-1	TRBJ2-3	TGTGCCAGCGGACTAGCGGACACAGATACGCAGTATTTT	CASGLADTDTQYF
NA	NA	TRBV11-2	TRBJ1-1	TGTGCCAGCAGCTTGTTCCCTTACACTGAAGCTTTCTTT	CASSLFPYTEAFF
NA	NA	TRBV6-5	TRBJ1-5	TGTGCCAGCCACCAGTATAGCAATCAGCCCCAGCATTTT	CASHQYSNQPQHF
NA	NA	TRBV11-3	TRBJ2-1	TGTGCCAGCAGCCTGGAGGAACGCAATGAGCAGTTCTTC	CASSLEERNEQFF
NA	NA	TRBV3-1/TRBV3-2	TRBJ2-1	TGTGCCAGCAGCCAAGATCAGGCCTACAATGAGCAGTTCTTC	CASSQDQAYNEQFF
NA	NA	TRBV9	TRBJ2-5	TGTGCCAGCAGCGTAGACCCCTTAGCCTTCGAGACCCAGTACTTC	CASSVDPLAFETQYF
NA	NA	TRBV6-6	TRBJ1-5	TGTGCCAGCAGGGTCCACAGAGAAGGCAATCAGCCCCAGCATTTT	CASRVHREGNQPQHF
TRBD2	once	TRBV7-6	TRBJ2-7	TGTGCCAGCAGCTTAACTAGCGGGTACGAGCAGTACTTC	CASSLTSGYEQYF
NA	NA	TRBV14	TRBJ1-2	TGTGCCAGCAGCCAAGGGGCGGGGTATGGCTACACCTTC	CASSQGAGYGYTF
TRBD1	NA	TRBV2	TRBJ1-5	TGTGCCAGCAGCGCGGGACAGGGCCCCAATCAGCCCCAGCATTTT	CASSAGQGPNQPQHF
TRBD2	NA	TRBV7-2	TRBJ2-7	TGTGCCAGCAGCTTAGGGCAAAGCGGGATTTACGAGCAGTACTTC	CASSLGQSGIYEQYF
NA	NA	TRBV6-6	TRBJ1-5	TGTGCCAGCAGTTACTCGAGCAGGGGAACCCAGCCCCAGCATTTT	CASSYSSRGTQPQHF
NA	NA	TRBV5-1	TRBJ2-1	TGCGCCAGCAGCTTGGATAGCGTCTCCTACAATGAGCAGTTCTTC	CASSLDSVSYNEQFF
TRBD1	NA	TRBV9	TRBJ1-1	TGTGCCAGCAGCGGACAGGGACTCACTGAAGCTTTCTTT	CASSGQGLTEAFF
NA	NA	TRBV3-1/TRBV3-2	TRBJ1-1	TGTGCCAGCAGTTGGACAGACTACACTGAAGCTTTCTTT	CASSWTDYTEAFF